This T cell receptor beta chain was retrieved from a study of blood T cells in healthy people across ages (dated by TCRdb to the mid-2010s). With respect to the entire study: Template switching captured roughly one uniquely barcoded TCR beta cDNA molecule per two T cells in model experiments. Donors of different ages were randomly distributed across sequencing lanes to avoid experimental bias. Donors were grouped into four age groups: young (average 16 years), middle-aged (39), aged (about 60) and long-lived (over 80). Using deep sequencing normalized with unique cDNA molecular identifiers, the study measured how TCR beta repertoire diversity changes with age. The study analyzed two additional independent replicas of 1 million unique cDNA reads from the same blood draw for two donors, one aged 18 to 30 and one aged 80 or older.

In this sample, this clonotype turned up a few times. The clone's antigen remains unknown. Per-base quality was not reported, and no clone a single base away is much larger than it. Reading the germline V gene gives CDR1 LGHNA and CDR2 YNFKEQ. The CDR3 has 18 amino acids, counting the end cysteine and phenylalanine. Only CDR3 DNA is held: 54 bases, read in frame from base 1. Trimming leaves V shorter by 0 bases and J shorter by 2 bases, with the junction holding 8 bases beyond the gene matches. Libraries were constructed by 5' RACE. For sequencing, an Illumina HiSeq 2500 was employed. A second PCR of 7 to 11 cycles was performed with a sample-barcoded 5' primer and a J-beta primer mix. Each TCR beta cDNA molecule received a unique molecular identifier from a template-switch 5' adaptor carrying 12 random nucleotides. At least 2.5 million CDR3-containing paired-end reads were obtained from each sample. The Mint cDNA synthesis kit, primed by a TRBC-specific oligonucleotide, was used to synthesize first-strand cDNA from all RNA. Following uracil-DNA glycosylase treatment, all cDNA underwent a first 18-cycle PCR with the universal primers M1SS and BC2_uni_R. The original pipeline was this. Normalization of each sample was performed by random selection of 1 million high-quality reads, each carrying a distinct molecular identifier. Instead of being binned into consensus sequences, reads that shared molecular identifiers were thrown out. CDR3 identification, clonotype clustering and error correction used MiTCR with a Q25 quality threshold and the strictest error-elimination algorithm. A nonparametric unseen species model with Euler transformation was used to estimate lower-bound total TCR beta diversity. TCRdb cleaned the public reads at Q25 with fastp, built clones with MiXCR and kept in-frame beta chains. A single entry per CDR3 protein holds the most common genes and DNA from its merged rows. The V and J calls follow TCRdb's processing rather than the paper's. This sample has over a million distinct CDR3 sequences in its table, and less than 50% of those were observed once. Approximately 17% of the sample rests with the top ten.

The roughly 39 donors, aged about 6 to 95 years, were systemically healthy Caucasian individuals from Russia. Each donor gave 9 to 10 milliliters of peripheral blood, collected into EDTA-treated Vacutainer tubes. Ficoll-Paque density-gradient centrifugation was used to isolate PBMCs, with at least 7 million obtained per sample. Trizol reagent was used to extract total RNA from PBMCs, with at least 5 micrograms per sample. For every donor, flow cytometry on a PBMC aliquot measured the percentage of naive CD45RAhigh/CD27high T cells. What the work shows at the level of the full study, not this receptor alone: Because donor CMV infection status was unknown, age-related changes in expanded clonotypes were potentially confounded. Since profiling was done on bulk unsorted PBMCs, naive and antigen-experienced compartments could not be conclusively compared. Observed TCR beta diversity correlated strongly with the percentage of naive T cells measured by flow cytometry. Observed TCR beta diversity per million T cells fell roughly linearly with age, and a significant reduction was already apparent by age around 44. The long-lived group showed more naive CD4+ T cells, fewer expanded clones and increased TCR diversity than the aged group, suggesting age selection. Estimates of total diversity from one million sequenced T cells were regarded as lower bounds and underestimates.

Source material: blood. The receptor was derived from a woman aged 55-70 years in good health. This receptor chain uses TRBV4-2 and TRBJ2-1; 9 nucleotides in the junction match TRBD2. The nucleotides are TGTGCCAGCAGCCAAGATAGTATGGCGGGAGGGCCCTACAATGAGCAGTTCTTC. It specifies CASSQDSMAGGPYNEQFF.